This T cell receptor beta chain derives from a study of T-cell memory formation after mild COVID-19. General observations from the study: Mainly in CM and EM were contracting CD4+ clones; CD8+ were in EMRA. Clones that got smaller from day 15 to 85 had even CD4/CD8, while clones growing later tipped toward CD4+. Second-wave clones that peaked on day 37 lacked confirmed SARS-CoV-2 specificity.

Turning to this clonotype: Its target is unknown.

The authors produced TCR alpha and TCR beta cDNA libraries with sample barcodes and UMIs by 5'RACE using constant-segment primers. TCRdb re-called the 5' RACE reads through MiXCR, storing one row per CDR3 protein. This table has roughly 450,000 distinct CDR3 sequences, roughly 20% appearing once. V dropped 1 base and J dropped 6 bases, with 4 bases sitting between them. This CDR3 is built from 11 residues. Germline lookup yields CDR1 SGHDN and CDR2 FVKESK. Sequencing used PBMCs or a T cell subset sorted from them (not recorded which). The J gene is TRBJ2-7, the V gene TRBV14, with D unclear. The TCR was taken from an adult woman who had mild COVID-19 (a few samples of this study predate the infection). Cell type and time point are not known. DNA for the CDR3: TGTGCCAGCAGCCAAGGTGTCGAGCAGTACTTC. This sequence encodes CASSQGVEQYF.